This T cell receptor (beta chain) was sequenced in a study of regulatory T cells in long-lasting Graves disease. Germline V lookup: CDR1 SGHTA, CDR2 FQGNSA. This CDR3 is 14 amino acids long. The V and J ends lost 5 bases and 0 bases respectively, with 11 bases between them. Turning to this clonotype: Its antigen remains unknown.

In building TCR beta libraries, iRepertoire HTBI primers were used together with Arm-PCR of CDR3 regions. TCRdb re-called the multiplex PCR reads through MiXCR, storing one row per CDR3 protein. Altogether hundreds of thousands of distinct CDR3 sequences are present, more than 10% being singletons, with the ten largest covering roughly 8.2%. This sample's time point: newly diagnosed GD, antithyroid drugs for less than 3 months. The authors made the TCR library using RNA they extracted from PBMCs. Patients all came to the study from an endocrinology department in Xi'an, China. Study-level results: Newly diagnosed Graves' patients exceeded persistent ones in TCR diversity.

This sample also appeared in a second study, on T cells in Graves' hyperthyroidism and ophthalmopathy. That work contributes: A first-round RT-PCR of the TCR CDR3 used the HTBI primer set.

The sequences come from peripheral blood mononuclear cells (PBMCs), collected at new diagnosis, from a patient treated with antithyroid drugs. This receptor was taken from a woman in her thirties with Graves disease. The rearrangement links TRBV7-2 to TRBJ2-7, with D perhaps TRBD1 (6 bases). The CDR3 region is CASSPRTASYEQYF. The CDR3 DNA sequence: TGTGCCAGCAGCCCGCGGACAGCCTCCTACGAGCAGTACTTC.